This paragraph covers one T cell receptor beta chain sequence. Its antigen is unidentified. The sample comes from a study of vaccination and CD4 T cells after COVID-19. CDR1 and CDR2 (germline): LNHDA, SQIVND (reference sequence). The CDR3 covers 15 residues. V lost 4 bases, J lost 0 bases, and 2 bases stayed unmatched. The treatment denotes: roughly ten-day PBMC culture with coronavirus spike peptide pools or control peptides (ViraFEST assay). The Oncomine TCR Beta short-read assay was applied to DNA of cultured CD4+ T cells. TCRdb reanalysed the PCR reads using MiXCR and keeps one entry per CDR3 protein. In the table there are some 14,000 distinct CDR3 sequences, 41% of which are singletons.

V is TRBV19 and J is TRBJ2-7, with 11 bases matching TRBD2. This sequence was found in a human donor who had recovered from COVID-19. Here the sequenced sample was CD4+ T cells from blood, cultured in vitro, taken after SARS-CoV-2 vaccination. The chain's CDR3 is CASSTSGGTSYEQYF. CDR3 coding DNA: TGTGCCAGTAGTACTAGCGGGGGGACCTCCTACGAGCAGTACTTC.